This T cell receptor (beta chain) stems from a study of blood T cell repertoires in COVID-19. This CDR3 contains 18 residues. Germline CDR1 reads LGHDT; CDR2 reads YNNKEL (reference sequence). The J segment lost 7 bases and the V segment lost 1 base, leaving 12 bases of the junction unmatched. The data were produced by immunoSEQ multiplex PCR, yet TCRdb's version contains in-frame clones alone and is incomplete. The sample yields 75,000 to 95,000 clones, about 87% seen once. This TCR came from a man aged 50 or older with active COVID-19. The chain links TRBV3-1 (or the pseudogene TRBV3-2) to TRBJ1-6, with 8 bases identical to TRBD1. Sequencing was performed on peripheral blood. This CDR3 reads CASSQVLGQGATNSPLHF. CDR3 DNA: TGTGCCAGCAGCCAAGTTTTAGGACAGGGAGCGACGAATTCACCCCTCCACTTT.